The 21 T cell receptor beta chains listed next were all sequenced from one sample in a study of blood T cell repertoires in COVID-19. Clones were sequenced by immunoSEQ multiplex PCR, and TCRdb holds only the in-frame ones, with some missing. This table holds more than 110,000 clones, around 87% found once. What was sequenced was peripheral blood. The receptors stem from a woman in her thirties or forties with acute or convalescent COVID-19.

V is TRBV3-1 (or the pseudogene TRBV3-2) and J is TRBJ1-3; 9 nucleotides match TRBD1. The CDR3 runs 17 residues. J gave up 0 bases and V 4 bases, and 7 bases lay outside the gene matches. Germline CDR1 LGHDT, CDR2 YNNKEL (reference sequence). CDR3 sequence reads: CASSPQTGGNSGNTIYF. The CDR3 nucleotides are TGTGCCAGCAGCCCCCAGACAGGGGGAAACTCTGGAAACACCATATATTTT.

The rearrangement joins TRBV20-1 to TRBJ1-2; D gene unclear. Germline-derived CDR1 and CDR2 are DFQATT and SNEGSKA (reference sequence). The CDR3 totals 10 residues. The germline V and J ends were trimmed by 4 bases and 5 bases, with 5 bases remaining between them. CDR3 residues: CSANSYGYTF. The CDR3 nucleotides are TGCAGTGCTAACAGTTATGGCTACACCTTC.

V is TRBV9 and J is TRBJ2-7, with D possibly being TRBD1 (6 bases). Deletions cut 0 bases from V and 2 bases from J, with 15 bases between. This CDR3 has 16 amino acids. Germline V gene data show CDR1 as SGDLS and CDR2 as YYNGEE. Here the CDR3 reads CASSVGEDRPTYEQYF. CDR3 in DNA: TGTGCCAGCAGCGTAGGAGAAGACAGGCCCACCTACGAGCAGTACTTC.

The chain uses TRBV5-6 and TRBJ1-2; 9 bases are a match to TRBD1. The ends lost 2 bases at V and 2 bases at J; junction bases unmatched: 10. CDR3 length: 17 residues. CDR1 SGHDT and CDR2 YYEEEE come from the germline V gene. The CDR3 region is CASSFGEQGAPNYGYTF. CDR3 in DNA: TGTGCCAGCAGCTTCGGGGAACAGGGGGCGCCCAACTATGGCTACACCTTC.

The chain joins TRBV27 to TRBJ2-7; D is possibly TRBD1 (6 bases). V lost 5 bases to trimming and J lost 2 bases, with 16 bases between them. Per germline, CDR1 MNHEY and CDR2 SMNVEV (reference sequence). This CDR3 is built from 15 residues. The CDR3 DNA reads as TGTGCCAGCAGTGCAGTGGACAGACTACCCTACGAGCAGTACTTC. Its translation: CASSAVDRLPYEQYF.

The chain links TRBV12-3 or TRBV12-4 to TRBJ1-2; D remains unclear. The ends were cut back, 6 bases at V and 1 base at J, with 9 bases in the middle. This CDR3 is built from 13 residues. CDR3 DNA sequence: TGTGCCAGCAGCCCCAGGTTTAACTATGGCTACACCTTC. Translation gives CASSPRFNYGYTF.

DNA of the CDR3: TGTGCCACCAGTGAACGACCGGGACTAGGGGGCCAAGAGACCCAGTACTTC. Encoded protein: CATSERPGLGGQETQYF. This chain joins TRBV24-1 and TRBJ2-5, with TRBD2 matching 8 bases. Germline V gives CDR1 KGHDR, CDR2 SFDVKD. The CDR3 spans 17 residues. Trimming took 4 bases from V and 1 from J; bases not matched to a gene: 10.

This chain connects TRBV4-1 to TRBJ2-7, with 12 bases that match TRBD2. This CDR3 has 17 amino acids. V was pared by 4 bases and J by 2 bases, with 9 bases of the junction left unmatched. Germline V gene sequence: CDR1 MGHRA, CDR2 YSYEKL. The CDR3 protein is CASSRQFRTSGTYEQYF. The CDR3 nucleotides read TGCGCCAGCAGCCGCCAATTCCGGACTAGCGGGACCTACGAGCAGTACTTC.

The chain joins TRBV24-1 to TRBJ1-2; 9 bases match TRBD1. From germline, CDR1 is KGHDR and CDR2 SFDVKD. J was trimmed by 8 bases and V by 3 bases; bases with no gene match: 6. The CDR3 spans 14 residues. CDR3 in amino acids: CATSDPGTGLGYTF. The CDR3 bases are TGTGCCACCAGTGATCCTGGGACAGGGTTAGGCTACACCTTC.

CDR3 region: CASSLRSESTTEQYF. For the CDR3, the DNA is TGTGCCAGCAGTTTAAGAAGTGAATCCACTACGGAGCAGTACTTC. This chain uses TRBV27 with TRBJ2-7; unclear D gene. The CDR3 contains 15 residues. Per the germline V gene, CDR1 is MNHEY and CDR2 is SMNVEV (reference sequence). Trimming shortened V by 2 bases and J by 7 bases, and 18 bases separated the two germline ends.

This clone was seen a single time. The chain carries TRBV19 and TRBJ1-6; TRBD1 agrees at 8 bases. V shed 6 bases, J shed 7 bases, and the junction held 5 bases outside the gene matches. Germline V gene sequence: CDR1 LNHDA, CDR2 SQIVND (reference sequence). The length of the CDR3 is 14 residues. The CDR3 here is CASRPTGGNSPLHF. CDR3 in DNA: TGTGCCAGTAGACCCACAGGGGGGAATTCACCCCTCCACTTT.

The V gene is TRBV9, the J gene TRBJ1-3; D unresolved. CDR3 length: 14 residues. Germline CDR1 is SGDLS and CDR2 is YYNGEE. V gave up 4 bases and J gave up 0 bases, with 8 bases separating them. The CDR3 loop reads CASSHRDSGNTIYF. As DNA, the CDR3 is TGTGCCAGCAGCCACAGAGACTCTGGAAACACCATATATTTT.

The rearrangement joins TRBV19 to TRBJ2-7; 10 bases map to TRBD2. The germline V gene encodes CDR1 LNHDA and CDR2 SQIVND (reference sequence). V trimming: 2 bases; J trimming: 5 bases; junction bases outside the gene matches: 12. This CDR3 region has 17 residues. The CDR3 DNA follows: TGTGCCAGTAGTATATTCTTCACGGGAGGACTAGCGGACGAGCAGTACTTC. This encodes CASSIFFTGGLADEQYF.

The chain links TRBV24-1 to TRBJ2-4; TRBD1 aligns across 10 bases. The germline gives CDR1 KGHDR, CDR2 SFDVKD. CDR3 length: 14 amino acids. J lost 7 bases, V lost 5 bases, and 4 bases had no gene match. CDR3 loop: CATSASDRGNIQYF. Here the CDR3 DNA reads TGTGCCACCAGTGCCTCGGACAGGGGGAACATTCAGTACTTC.

The chain carries TRBV4-3 and TRBJ2-7; possible D gene TRBD2, 5 bases. CDR3 length: 15 residues. The germline gives CDR1 LGHNA, CDR2 YSLEER. V was cut by 1 base and J by 2 bases, with 12 bases left in between. This CDR3 reads CASSQARGPAYEQYF. The CDR3 bases are TGCGCCAGCAGCCAAGCACGGGGTCCGGCCTACGAGCAGTACTTC.

This rearrangement joins TRBV28 to TRBJ1-1, with D tentatively TRBD1 (5 bases). The V end was cut by 3 bases, the J end by 0 bases, with 11 bases between. The CDR3 has 15 residues. Germline V gives CDR1 MDHEN, CDR2 SYDVKM. CDR3 coding DNA: TGTGCCAGCAGTTTCCGACAGAGTATGAACACTGAAGCTTTCTTT. Translation: CASSFRQSMNTEAFF.

V is TRBV7-3 and J is TRBJ2-5; no definite D call. V lost 0 bases to trimming and J lost 7 bases, with 9 bases between them. The CDR3 totals 13 residues. Germline V gene sequence: CDR1 SGHTA, CDR2 FQGTGA. The CDR3 reads CASSLTPTGTQYF. In DNA form, the CDR3 reads TGTGCCAGCAGCTTAACCCCAACTGGGACCCAGTACTTC.

The V and J genes are TRBV5-1 and TRBJ2-7, with 7 positions matching TRBD1. The ends lost 4 bases at V and 0 bases at J; junction bases unmatched: 7. Germline V gene sequence: CDR1 SGHRS, CDR2 YFSETQ. CDR3 length: 15 residues. CDR3 sequence (DNA): TGCGCCAGCAGCGAGGGACAGCCTAGCTCCTACGAGCAGTACTTC. Its translation is CASSEGQPSSYEQYF.

The chain has TRBV7-9 and TRBJ1-2; possible D gene TRBD1, 6 bases. Trimming shortened V by 6 bases and J by 3 bases, and 26 bases separated the two germline ends. Germline CDR1 is SEHNR and CDR2 is FQNEAQ (reference sequence). This CDR3 is built from 18 residues. The CDR3 DNA reads as TGTGCCAGCAGTCCCCCGCCCGCCGGGGCCCACAGGGACTATGGCTACACCTTC. Residues: CASSPPPAGAHRDYGYTF.

The V and J genes are TRBV6-6 and TRBJ1-1; possibly TRBD1 for D (5 bases). The length of the CDR3 is 14 residues. Germline CDR1 is MNHNY and CDR2 is SVGAGI (reference sequence). V was clipped by 2 bases and J by 6 bases, with 13 bases between them. As DNA, the CDR3 is TGTGCCAGCAGTTACGGGGCCTTAGCCTCTGAAGCTTTCTTT. It yields the protein CASSYGALASEAFF.

The rearrangement links TRBV24-1 to TRBJ1-1; D gene uncertain. From germline, CDR1 is KGHDR and CDR2 SFDVKD. The CDR3 spans 13 residues. The ends were cut back, 1 base at V and 8 bases at J, with 10 bases in the middle. CDR3 protein: CATSDFTYSEAFF. DNA of the CDR3: TGTGCCACCAGTGATTTTACGTACAGCGAAGCTTTCTTT.